What follows describes a single T cell receptor (beta chain). Its specificity is unknown. Primers: 60 Vbeta forward and 13 Jbeta reverse. Libraries were prepared by immunoSEQ multiplex PCR; TCRdb keeps only in-frame clonotypes and omits some of them. The table includes some 120,000 clones, about 83% detected once. The donors were healthy bone marrow donors. These data are taken from a study of cytomegalovirus exposure and HLA in healthy donors. This CDR3 spans 14 amino acids. Germline V CDR1 and CDR2: SGHNT, YYREEE (reference sequence). The J segment lost 6 bases and the V segment lost 4 bases, leaving 8 bases of the junction unmatched. General observations from the study: Follow-up analysis found HLA locus-dependent TCR association rates, highest for DRB1 and lowest for HLA-C. Earlier analysis yielded a pattern in which most TCR beta V segments were productive about 87% or about 30% of the time. Immune exposure information available was restricted to CMV serostatus.

The sample taken for sequencing was PBMCs. The V call is TRBV5-4, the J call TRBJ1-1, with 8 nucleotides matching TRBD1. This receptor was obtained from a man aged 25 to 40 in good health and CMV-seronegative. CDR3 sequence reads: CASSVADRDAEAFF. CDR3 nucleotide sequence: TGTGCCAGCAGCGTAGCGGACAGGGATGCTGAAGCTTTCTTT. Supplemented by reference TRBV5-4 and TRBJ1-1, the full variable domain reads ETGVTQSPTHLIKTRGQQVTLRCSSQSGHNTVSWYQQALGQGPQFIFQYYREEENGRGNFPPRFSGLQFPNYSSELNVNALELDDSALYLCASSVADRDAEAFFGQGTRLTVV.